This T cell receptor beta chain was sequenced for a study of response to subunit inactivated influenza vaccine. Study-level findings and limits: Authors suggested each seasonal influenza vaccination recruits few new T cells.

The germline gives CDR1 LGHDT, CDR2 YNNKEL (reference sequence). Trimming removed 3 bases at V and 3 bases at J, with 8 bases between. The CDR3 is 13 amino acids. This clonotype showed up just a few times. Its specificity is unknown. In TCRdb, the RT-PCR reads were re-called with MiXCR into one record per CDR3 protein. The profile shows a few hundred thousand distinct CDR3 sequences, 20% to 25% of them singletons. V and J are TRBV3-1 and TRBJ1-2, with D perhaps TRBD1 (5 bases). This specimen consisted of PBMCs from blood, obtained 21 months after vaccination. The clonotype originates from a man aged 50 to 75 who received an inactivated influenza vaccine. CDR3 amino acids: CASSHGGDYGYTF. In nucleotides, the CDR3 is TGTGCCAGCAGCCACGGGGGGGACTATGGCTACACCTTC.